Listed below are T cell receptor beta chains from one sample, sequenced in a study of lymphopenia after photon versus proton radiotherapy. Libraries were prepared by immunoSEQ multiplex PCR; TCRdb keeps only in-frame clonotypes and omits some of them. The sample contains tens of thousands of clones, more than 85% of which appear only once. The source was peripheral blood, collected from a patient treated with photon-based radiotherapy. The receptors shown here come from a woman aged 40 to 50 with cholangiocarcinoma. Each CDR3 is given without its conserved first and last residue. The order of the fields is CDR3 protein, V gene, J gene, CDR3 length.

ASSIDRYYEQY	TRBV19	TRBJ2-7	11
ASRTGGLSSYNEQF	TRBV28	TRBJ2-1	14
ASSMFGGQGSPQH	TRBV19	TRBJ1-5	13
ATSRVVISEAF	TRBV15	TRBJ1-1	11
ASSEEADSYEQY	TRBV6-1	TRBJ2-7	12
ASSRGTGRGDTEAF	TRBV6-6	TRBJ1-1	14
ASSVGSRNQPQH	TRBV10-2	TRBJ1-5	12
ASRTEGNTEAF	TRBV2	TRBJ1-1	11
ASSFLSPAQVSGNTIY	TRBV5-1	TRBJ1-3	16
ASKEGSCTEAF	TRBV21-1	TRBJ1-1	11
ASSSLSYDRSISTDTQY	TRBV5-8	TRBJ2-3	17
ASSREGTEKLF	TRBV4-3	TRBJ1-4	11
ASSLSIPGGLIADTQY	TRBV27	TRBJ2-3	16
ASSSGTSGDTQY	TRBV5-1	TRBJ2-3	12
ASSGTAHEQY	TRBV19	TRBJ2-7	10
AWSPRLGTEAF	TRBV30	TRBJ1-1	11
ASSEGGLARSYEQY	TRBV27	TRBJ2-7	14
ASSPTSGGSTDTQY	TRBV9	TRBJ2-3	14
AWGVSSGGANTQY	TRBV30	TRBJ2-3	13
ASSVGLRGEDTQY	TRBV9	TRBJ2-3	13